Following are 9 T cell receptor beta chains from one sample sequenced in a study of shared clonotypes between healthy human individuals. Sequenced by immunoSEQ multiplex PCR; TCRdb stores in-frame clones only, minus some. The repertoire holds fewer than 3 million clones, 80% to 95% seen once, with around 0.35% in the top ten. The sequenced sample consisted of naive CD4+ T cells from PBMCs. Subset specified: CD45RA+ positively selected. The receptor source for this set is a man aged 18 to 29 in good health. Some clones in this sample may be carry-over from other donors' samples.

The chain carries TRBV5-4 and TRBJ2-5; TRBD1 might be the D (5 bases). The germline V and J ends were trimmed by 1 base and 5 bases, with 9 bases remaining between them. Germline loops: CDR1 SGHNT, CDR2 YYREEE (reference sequence). The CDR3 covers 13 residues. The CDR3 DNA sequence: TGTGCCAGCAGCTTGTGGGGCTCTGAGACCCAGTACTTC. It specifies CASSLWGSETQYF.

This chain links TRBV6-1 with TRBJ1-4; D is perhaps TRBD1 (6 bases). Germline loops: CDR1 MNHNS, CDR2 SASEGT. Trimming left V 4 bases short and J 8 bases short, with 14 bases between. CDR3 length: 14 amino acids. CDR3 bases: TGTGCCAGCAGTGTAAGGACAGCTACCGAAAAACTGTTTTTT. It specifies CASSVRTATEKLFF.

V gene TRBV29-1 combines with J gene TRBJ1-1; TRBD1 aligns across 9 bases. CDR1 and CDR2 from the germline V gene are SQVTM and ANQGSEA. The CDR3 contains 13 residues. Trimming cost V 7 bases and J 4 bases; bases outside gene matches: 7. CDR3 DNA: TGCAGCGCCGCGGACAGGGGCAGCACTGAAGCTTTCTTT. This sequence encodes CSAADRGSTEAFF.

The chain carries TRBV11-2 and TRBJ2-7, with D unclear. The CDR3 contains 13 residues. The germline V and J ends were trimmed by 3 bases and 3 bases, with 9 bases remaining between them. The germline gives CDR1 SGHAT, CDR2 FQNNGV. CDR3 residues: CASSFGVLYEQYF. CDR3 DNA sequence: TGTGCCAGCAGCTTTGGCGTACTCTACGAGCAGTACTTC.

This clone was detected only a few times. V is TRBV7-2 and J is TRBJ1-5; D not resolved. The CDR3 runs to 13 residues. Germline V CDR1 and CDR2: SGHTA, FQGNSA. V lost 4 bases, J lost 4 bases, and 8 bases lay in between. CDR3 bases: TGTGCCAGCAGCTCCCAGTGGAATCAGCCCCAGCATTTT. Its translation: CASSSQWNQPQHF.

The chain uses TRBV28 and TRBJ1-1; unclear D gene. The CDR3 extends over 15 amino acids. Germline-derived CDR1 and CDR2 are MDHEN and SYDVKM. Trimming cost V 3 bases and J 3 bases, with 14 bases left between them. Here the CDR3 reads CASSFISPVDTEAFF. In DNA, the CDR3 is TGTGCCAGCAGTTTTATCTCGCCCGTTGACACTGAAGCTTTCTTT.

Concerning this clone: Other DNA sequences in this specimen translate into the identical CDR3. The chain is built from TRBV7-9 and TRBJ2-3; 9 nucleotides line up with TRBD1. From germline, CDR1 is SEHNR and CDR2 FQNEAQ (reference sequence). The J segment lost 2 bases and the V segment lost 1 base, leaving 1 base of the junction unmatched. The CDR3 is made up of 15 amino acids. Here the CDR3 reads CASSLGTGDTDTQYF. The CDR3 DNA follows: TGTGCCAGCAGCTTAGGGACAGGGGACACAGATACGCAGTATTTT. The variable domain in full, completed from reference TRBV7-9 and TRBJ2-3, reads DTGVSQNPRHKITKRGQNVTFRCDPISEHNRLYWYRQTLGQGPEFLTYFQNEAQLEKSRLLSDRFSAERPKGSFSTLEIQRTEQGDSAMYLCASSLGTGDTDTQYFGPGTRLTVL.

V usage is TRBV28 and J usage is TRBJ1-1, with a possible D match to TRBD1 (6 bases). Germline V CDR1 and CDR2: MDHEN, SYDVKM. The ends were cut back, 6 bases at V and 2 bases at J, with 13 bases in the middle. This CDR3 has 14 residues. The CDR3 region has the DNA TGTGCCAGCAGCCCCCAAGGGGGAAACACTGAAGCTTTCTTT. This encodes CASSPQGGNTEAFF.

The rearrangement links TRBV11-2 to TRBJ2-3, with TRBD2 matching 9 bases. This CDR3 has 18 amino acids. Germline CDR1 and CDR2: SGHAT and FQNNGV. With V trimmed by 5 bases and J by 1 base, 13 bases remained unmatched. CDR3 protein: CASSLRAGTSTRTDTQYF. For the CDR3, the DNA is TGTGCCAGCAGCCTTAGAGCTGGGACTAGCACCCGCACAGATACGCAGTATTTT. The entire variable domain, with the rest obtained from reference TRBV11-2 and TRBJ2-3, is as follows: EAGVAQSPRYKIIEKRQSVAFWCNPISGHATLYWYQQILGQGPKLLIQFQNNGVVDDSQLPKDRFSAERLKGVDSTLKIQPAKLEDSAVYLCASSLRAGTSTRTDTQYFGPGTRLTVL.